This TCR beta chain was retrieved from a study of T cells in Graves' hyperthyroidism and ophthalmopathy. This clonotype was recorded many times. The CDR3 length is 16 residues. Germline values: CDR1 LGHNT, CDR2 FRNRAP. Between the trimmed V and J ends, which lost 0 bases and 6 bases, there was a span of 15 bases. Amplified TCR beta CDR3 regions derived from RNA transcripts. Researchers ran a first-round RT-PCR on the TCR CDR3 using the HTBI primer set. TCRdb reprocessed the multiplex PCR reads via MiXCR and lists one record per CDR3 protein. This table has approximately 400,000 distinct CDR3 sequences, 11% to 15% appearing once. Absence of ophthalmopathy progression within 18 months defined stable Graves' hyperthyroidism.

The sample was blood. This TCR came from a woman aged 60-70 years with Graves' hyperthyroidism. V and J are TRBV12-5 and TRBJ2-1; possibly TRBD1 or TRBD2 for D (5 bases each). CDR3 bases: TGTGCTAGTGGTTTGGTACTCCGGGACCTCAGCAATGAGCAGTTCTTC. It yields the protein CASGLVLRDLSNEQFF.